The source of this T cell receptor (beta chain) is a study of CD8+ T cells in alopecia areata (dated by TCRdb to the late 2010s). For the wider study: The treated patients took part in an open-label pilot trial in which moderate-to-severe alopecia areata was treated with oral tofacitinib at 5 to 10 mg twice daily. Tofacitinib was given for 6 to 18 months, followed by 6 months of follow-up off drug to assess delayed response and recurrence. To study T cell clonal expansion in alopecia areata, the researchers applied high-throughput TCRbeta sequencing to both the C3H/HeJ mouse model and human patients. In humans, TCRbeta sequencing was performed on scalp tissue and on sorted CD4+ and CD8+ peripheral blood T cells from healthy controls and from patients with patchy or totalis/universalis alopecia areata. Biopsies were taken from tofacitinib-treated patients at baseline and again at 4 and 24 weeks into treatment, and several of those patients also had a later scalp biopsy. Scalp clonality was compared among normal scalp (n=4), patchy alopecia areata scalp (n=8), and alopecia totalis/universalis scalp (n=8). RNA was extracted with the PAXgene miRNA kit for fixed scalp, the miRNeasy kit for PBMCs, and the RNeasy kit for mouse skin. TCRbeta CDR3 regions were amplified by immunoSEQ multiplex PCR with 35 Vbeta forward and 13 Jbeta reverse primers.

Peripheral blood and lesional scalp punch biopsies were obtained from patients with alopecia areata. PBMCs were separated by density centrifugation and stained for CD3, CD4 and CD8, after which CD4+ and CD8+ T cells were sorted on a FACSAria. Library prep was done by the immunoSEQ multiplex PCR assay. RNA was extracted from all samples and reverse transcribed into cDNA as template for TCR sequencing. First-strand cDNA was synthesized with SuperScript III using a 2:1 mix of oligo-dT and random hexamers. A synthetic immune receptor repertoire was used to measure amplification bias, and any remaining bias was corrected computationally. The study's own analysis went as follows. After raw reads were preprocessed to remove errors, the CDR3 was defined following IMGT conventions as running from the conserved cysteine to phenylalanine. To get clonality, Shannon entropy was normalized by log2 of the number of productive unique TCRs and the result was subtracted from 1. Whether scalp clones were CD4 or CD8 was inferred by matching scalp TCRbeta sequences against CD4 and CD8 repertoires sorted from blood. TCRdb took this table from immuneACCESS and kept in-frame rearrangements with V and J called. Such tables lack part of the clones; where checked against another copy, unresolved V genes explain under half of the gap, and the rest is unexplained. V and J calls and clone size follow that table, whereas D and trimming were derived from the DNA. This sample has 150,000 or so clones in its table, and around 47% of those were observed once. About 6.8% of the sample is in the top ten clones.

Deletion took 1 base off V and 8 bases off J, with a span of 12 bases between the germline ends. For CDR1 and CDR2, the germline V gene lists SGHAT and FQNNGV. From the cysteine through the phenylalanine, the CDR3 covers 14 amino acids. Here the CDR3 DNA is all that survives: 42 bases in frame from base 1. Comments on this clone: What antigen it recognizes has not been identified. No base quality information exists; no much larger clone differs at one position.

Findings and caveats that apply to the study as a whole: Scalp TCR repertoire analysis is complicated because resident alphabeta T cells in normal human skin are also sequenced, whereas mouse skin is dominated by gammadelta T cells. Compared with normal scalp, lesional scalp had higher clonality and more expanded CD8+ clones, particularly in alopecia totalis/universalis, a pattern that suggests antigenic drive. Compared with mice, TCR sequences shared between patients were less clear, possibly partly because of HLA diversity across the patient population.

The chain is encoded by TRBV11-2 joined to TRBJ2-1; possibly the D gene is TRBD2, per 5 matching bases. This TCR came from a human donor with alopecia areata. Sequenced input: CD4+ T cells sorted from blood. CDR3 reads: CASSLVGAPHEQFF. The bases read TGTGCCAGCAGCTTAGTGGGAGCCCCACATGAGCAGTTCTTC.